The 4 T cell receptor beta chains presented below share a single source sample, sequenced in a study of CD8+ T cells in alopecia areata. Sequencing templates came from extracted RNA that was reverse transcribed into cDNA. The protocol was immunoSEQ multiplex PCR, while the TCRdb copy is restricted to in-frame clones and leaves out a portion. The sample yields about 270,000 clones, without any singletons. Cutaneous lymph nodes were pooled and cells sorted by CD4, CD8alpha, NKG2D, NKG2ACE and more. The sequenced sample consisted of CD4+ T cells sorted from a lymph node. These TCRs come from a C3H/HeJ mouse with alopecia areata. Strain haplotype at MHC: H2-k.

This clone has only a few counts. The gene names here belong to mouse. The read halts 4 residues ahead of the CDR3 end, with the missing end drawn from the germline J gene. The chain joins TRBV13-1 to TRBJ2-5; TRBD1 matches 10 bases. This CDR3 has 15 residues. Germline V lookup: CDR1 NSHNY, CDR2 SYGAGN. V was clipped by 2 bases and J by 1 base; unmatched bases: 1. CDR3 sequence: CASSEGTGDQDTQYF. The part of the CDR3 DNA that was read is TGTGCCAGCAGTGAAGGGACAGGGGACCAAGAC.

This clone was found a few times. Gene names are the mouse ones. The read is 4 residues too short to cover the CDR3 end, so that end is filled in from the germline J gene. The sample carries other DNA sequences with the same CDR3. V is TRBV13-1 and J is TRBJ2-2; 8 bases fit TRBD2. Germline assignment: CDR1 NSHNY and CDR2 SYGAGN. V lost 3 bases, J lost 1 base, and 2 bases stayed unmatched. The CDR3 runs 15 residues. The CDR3 loop is CASSGLGGNTGQLYF. The sequenced part of the CDR3 DNA is TGTGCCAGCAGTGGTCTGGGGGGAAACACCGGG.

This clone was seen many times. Mouse germline and gene names are used. The read terminates 4 residues before the CDR3 end, so the remaining end is supplied by the germline J gene. This chain connects TRBV17 to TRBJ2-5, with 10 bases that match TRBD1. There are 14 residues in the CDR3. CDR1 is MNHDT, CDR2 YYDKIL, per germline. The DNA read from the CDR3 is TGTGCTAGCAGTCAGACAGGGGGCAGGGAC. This gives the protein CASSQTGGRD. The full CDR3 sequence reads CASSQTGGRDTQYF.

This clone was seen more than once but under ten times. Gene names are mouse gene names. CDR3 sequence reads: CTCSAHKSAETLYF. The sequenced CDR3 bases are TGCACCTGCAGTGCCCACAAAAGTGCAGAA. This rearrangement joins TRBV1 to TRBJ2-3; no clear D. The CDR3 extends 4 residues past the end of the read, so its final part is completed from the germline J gene. This CDR3 is 14 amino acids long. V was cut by 3 bases and J by 0 bases, with 7 bases left in between. CDR1 is NSQYPW and CDR2 is LRSPGD in the germline V gene (reference sequence).